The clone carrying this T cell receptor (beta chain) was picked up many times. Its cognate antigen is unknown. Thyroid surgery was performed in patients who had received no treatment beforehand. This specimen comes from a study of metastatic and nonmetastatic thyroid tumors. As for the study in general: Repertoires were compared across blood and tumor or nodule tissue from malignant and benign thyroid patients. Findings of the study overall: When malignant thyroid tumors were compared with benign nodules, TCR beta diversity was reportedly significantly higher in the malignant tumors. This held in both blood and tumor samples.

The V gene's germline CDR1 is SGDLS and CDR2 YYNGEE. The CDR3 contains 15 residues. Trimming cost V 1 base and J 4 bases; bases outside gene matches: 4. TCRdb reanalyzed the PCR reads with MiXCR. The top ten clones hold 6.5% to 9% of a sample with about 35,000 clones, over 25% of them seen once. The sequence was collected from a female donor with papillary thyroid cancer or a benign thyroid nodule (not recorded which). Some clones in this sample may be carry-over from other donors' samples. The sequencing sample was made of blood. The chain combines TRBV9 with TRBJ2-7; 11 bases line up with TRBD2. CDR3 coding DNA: TGTGCCAGCAGCGTAACTAGCGGGGGAGGTTACGAGCAGTACTTC. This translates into CASSVTSGGGYEQYF.